The entry that follows covers one TCR beta chain sequence. These data are taken from a study of shared clonotypes between healthy human individuals. Investigators spread the genomic DNA of each subset evenly over several immunoSEQ plates. The method was immunoSEQ multiplex PCR; TCRdb's version includes in-frame clones alone and lacks a portion of them. The sample consists of fewer than 1 million clones, about 96% of them appearing once. CD45RO-negative, CCR7-positively selected cells formed the naive CD8 fraction, excluding terminally differentiated effector memory CD45RA+ cells. V was trimmed by 0 bases and J by 5 bases, leaving 11 bases between them. CDR1 and CDR2 (germline): MNHEY, SVGAGI. CDR3 length: 15 residues.

Sequenced sample: naive CD8+ T cells sorted from blood. The chain combines TRBV6-5 with TRBJ2-1; no clear D gene. The sequence was obtained from a man aged 25 to 40 in good health. The chain's CDR3 is CASSYSPGLNNEQFF. For the CDR3, the DNA is TGTGCCAGCAGTTACTCCCCCGGATTAAACAATGAGCAGTTCTTC.